This TCR beta chain is from a study of T cells in Graves' hyperthyroidism and ophthalmopathy (dated by TCRdb to the late 2010s). For the study in its entirety: Peripheral blood samples were taken at initial diagnosis, before any treatment was given. TCR V-J signatures able to tell the groups apart were searched for in a discovery cohort of 90 to 100 patients, of whom under 45 had Graves' ophthalmopathy and 55 to 65 had stable Graves' hyperthyroidism. Prospective prediction of ophthalmopathy was tested in an independent validation cohort consisting of roughly 19 hyperthyroidism patients and approximately 16 patients who later progressed to ophthalmopathy. The 100 or so discovery patients were divided at random into training and test sets in a 7:3 ratio. In over five Graves' hyperthyroidism patients, the study also compared T-cell repertoires from thyroid tissue with T-cell repertoires from blood. After sampling, hyperthyroidism patients received methimazole starting at 30 mg daily, and ophthalmopathy patients received high-dose intravenous methylprednisolone. According to the paper, TCR Vbeta CDR3 sequencing was carried out on approximately 140 peripheral blood samples, which came from under 50 ophthalmopathy, 75 or so hyperthyroidism and roughly 17 progressor patients. Results and caveats for the whole study, not just this receptor: Most expanded thyroid clonotypes (frequency above 0.001) were also detected in blood, suggesting blood repertoires may reflect thyroid immune responses. In cross-validation, a model built on a 13 V-J signature told ophthalmopathy apart from stable hyperthyroidism with under 90% sensitivity and roughly 82% specificity, and in testing the same model reached 80%/75%. Sample size was not statistically predetermined, and investigators were not blinded to group allocation. In validation, the model predicted progression to ophthalmopathy a median of around 6.5 months before onset, with 70% to 71% sensitivity and roughly 77% specificity.

The germline V gene (reference sequence) provides CDR1 DFQATT and CDR2 SNEGSKA. The CDR3 numbers 13 residues from cysteine through phenylalanine. The only DNA kept is the CDR3, 39 bases in frame from the first base. V sheds 7 bases and J sheds 0 bases, leaving 13 bases between their ends. The TCR beta CDR3 regions were amplified from RNA transcripts. For the first round of RT-PCR on the TCR CDR3, the HTBI primer set was used together with the Qiagen OneStep RT-PCR kit. Libraries were constructed in a second round of multiplex PCR, after which size selection and purification were carried out. The libraries were sequenced on an Illumina HiSeq2000 using paired-end 100 bp reads. Under the source paper's analysis protocol: SOAPnuke was used to process the raw data, removing reads that contained adapters or uncalled bases, had a mean Phred below 15, or lacked an exact match to the constant primer or identifier. COPE v1.2.5 was used to merge the high-quality paired reads, and each unique nucleotide sequence was defined as a clonotype. MiTCR v1.1 was used to align clonotypes to the IMGT TRBV, TRBD and TRBJ reference segments. Analysis was restricted to V-J combinations with a frequency above 0.0001, which covered approximately 99% of repertoires. The TCS score was defined as the ratio of F50 (clonal expansion) to E x V (chaos), calculated using BLOSUM62-based TCRdist between CDR3 peptides within each V-J. Welch's t-statistics and random forest reduced just over 500 V-J features to 10 to 15, which were used in a naive Bayes classifier (R e1071). The public sequencing data were trimmed at Q25 with fastp and processed into clonotypes with MiXCR by TCRdb, which kept only in-frame beta chains. Under each unique CDR3 protein, matching rows form one entry showing the most common genes and DNA. TCRdb's processing, not the authors', yielded these V and J calls. This sample gives over 250,000 distinct CDR3 sequences in total; about 25% of them show up just once. Approximately 25% of the sample is taken by the ten largest.

Hyperthyroidism patients were aged 18 to 65 years and newly diagnosed, with disease duration of less than 2 months. Exclusion was applied to patients with uncontrolled infections, other autoimmune diseases, pregnancy or lactation. Diagnoses were based on clinical symptoms, serum thyroxine and TRAb, thyroid ultrasound and orbital computed tomography. Blood from progressor patients was collected at the time of first diagnosis with hyperthyroidism, before any ophthalmopathy symptoms had appeared. PBMCs were separated from roughly 9.3 ml of fresh peripheral blood using Ficoll-Paque density gradient centrifugation. Patients classed as progressors first received a Graves' hyperthyroidism diagnosis and then went on to develop ophthalmopathy during follow-up. Total RNA was extracted using Trizol reagent, and RNA quality was assessed on an Agilent 2100 Bioanalyzer. Comments on this clonotype: It has no known antigen specificity. No base-level quality is on record; no much larger clone is a single base apart.

The receptor comes from a man aged 35-49 years with Graves' hyperthyroidism that later progressed to Graves' ophthalmopathy. The sequenced sample was blood. Recombination connected TRBV20-1 to TRBJ2-7; the D region is possibly TRBD1 or TRBD2, each matching across 5 bases. The DNA sequence reads TGCAGTGGAGGGACCACTAACTCCTACGAGCAGTACTTC. The translation is CSGGTTNSYEQYF.